The clone carrying this TCR beta chain has just one count. Its antigen remains unknown. Method: immunoSEQ multiplex PCR; TCRdb's copy keeps in-frame clones and lacks some. The sample has just over 65,000 clones, 84% seen once. Per the germline V gene, CDR1 is SGDLS and CDR2 is YYNGEE. The V gene lost 3 bases and the J gene lost 3 bases, with 13 bases spanning the gap. CDR3 size: 15 residues. Time point reported: week 35, safety follow-up. Every single dose of the vaccine, 300 ug of mutant IDH1 20-mer peptide, came with topical imiquimod. All eight of the vaccinations patients received fell in weeks 1, 3, 5, 7, 11, 15, 19 and 23. The study enrolled donors with new WHO grade 3 or 4 IDH1-mutant, ATRX-lost astrocytomas. The sample belongs to a study of a mutant IDH1 vaccine in newly diagnosed glioma. Across the whole study: Treated patients were approximately 62% male, around 38% female, mean age 40.4 years.

This clonotype originated in a man in his late teens or twenties with glioma. Specimen: PBMCs, collected from a glioma patient whose treatment included an IDH1 peptide vaccine. The rearrangement joins TRBV9 to TRBJ2-1; a possible D gene is TRBD1 (8 bases). CDR3 protein: CASSGGGTGYNEQFF. The CDR3 nucleotides read TGTGCCAGCAGCGGGGGGGGGACAGGCTACAATGAGCAGTTCTTC.